There are many counts of the clone carrying this T cell receptor (beta chain). Antigen specificity is unknown. This record belongs to a study of CD8+CD57+ T cells in acquired aplastic anemia. Findings and caveats of the study: Patients and controls were not found to differ significantly in CD8+ Simpson's diversity.

Template material for TCR beta VDJ and CDR3 profiling consisted of genomic DNA. Using its own MiXCR run on the reads, TCRdb lists one record per CDR3 protein. In the table there are about 220,000 distinct CDR3 sequences, almost 35% of which are singletons. The CDR3 consists of 12 residues. The germline CDR1 and CDR2 sequences are LNHDA and SQIVND (reference sequence). V was trimmed by 6 bases and J by 6 bases, leaving 12 bases between them. The receptor's source is a human donor in good health, serving as a control. This chain uses TRBV19 with TRBJ2-7; no reliable D call. The source material was sorted CD4+, CD8+, or CD8+CD57+ T cells (not recorded which) from PBMCs. CDR3 loop: CASSIRAGEQYF. The CDR3 DNA reads as TGTGCCAGTAGCATAAGGGCTGGCGAGCAGTACTTC.